The 17 T cell receptor beta chains below all came from one sample that was sequenced in a study of human T cells and chemical hapten exposure. TCRdb analysed the RACE reads with MiXCR anew, one entry per CDR3 protein. Of a few hundred thousand distinct CDR3 sequences listed, roughly 5% were seen once; the top ten hold 2% to 2.5%. Sample time point: patch test 1, 2 weeks after DPC sensitization. The treatment is: therapeutic diphenylcyclopropenone sensitization with weekly scalp DPC. Sequencing was performed on whole blood, taken in connection with sensitization to the hapten diphenylcyclopropenone (DPC). The receptors were sampled from a woman between 50 and 59 years old with alopecia areata. Some clones in this sample may be carry-over from other donors' samples.

This clonotype was counted a few times. This rearrangement joins TRBV7-9 to TRBJ2-1; 11 nucleotides agree with TRBD2. V shed 3 bases and J 8 bases; nucleotides not matched to a gene: 9. Germline V gene lookup returns CDR1 SEHNR and CDR2 FQNEAQ (reference sequence). This CDR3 contains 16 residues. CDR3 DNA sequence: TGTGCCAGCAGCTTCGGAGCTAGCGGGAGGCCCGATGAGCAGTTCTTC. Its translation: CASSFGASGRPDEQFF. The full variable domain, with the rest looked up from reference TRBV7-9 and TRBJ2-1, is DTGVSQNPRHKITKRGQNVTFRCDPISEHNRLYWYRQTLGQGPEFLTYFQNEAQLEKSRLLSDRFSAERPKGSFSTLEIQRTEQGDSAMYLCASSFGASGRPDEQFFGPGTRLTVL.

This clonotype was seen at least ten times. The CDR3 coding sequence is TGTGCCAGCAGTGAACTAGGCTGGGAGACCCAGTACTTC. Translation: CASSELGWETQYF. The chain couples TRBV2 to TRBJ2-5, with unresolved D. The V gene lost 2 bases and the J gene lost 5 bases, with 9 bases spanning the gap. The CDR3 runs to 13 residues. Germline CDR1 SNHLY, CDR2 FYNNEI.

The chain employs TRBV7-8 and TRBJ2-1; tentative D call: TRBD1 (7 bases). This CDR3 comprises 15 residues. Germline V gene lookup returns CDR1 SGHVS and CDR2 FQNEAQ. Between the trimmed V and J ends, which lost 2 bases and 4 bases, there was a span of 12 bases. The CDR3 coding sequence is TGTGCCAGCAGCTTACAGGGGGGCCAATACAATGAGCAGTTCTTC. Its translation is CASSLQGGQYNEQFF.

The table lists this clonotype with many counts. The chain couples TRBV4-1 to TRBJ1-5; D is ambiguous. V dropped 0 bases and J dropped 10 bases, with 13 bases sitting between them. The CDR3 has 14 residues. The germline V gene has CDR1 MGHRA and CDR2 YSYEKL. The CDR3 DNA reads TGCGCCAGCAGCCAAGAGGGAGGGAGGTTCCCCCAGCATTTT. Its protein product is CASSQEGGRFPQHF.

In its sample, this clonotype was seen many times. This chain connects TRBV9 to TRBJ1-1; the D gene is possibly TRBD1 (5 bases). Deletions cut 4 bases from V and 6 bases from J, with 19 bases between. The germline V gene has CDR1 SGDLS and CDR2 YYNGEE. The length of the CDR3 is 15 residues. The CDR3 protein is CASSPPGLSAAEAFF. CDR3 DNA sequence: TGTGCCAGCAGCCCACCGGGACTATCGGCGGCTGAAGCTTTCTTT.

This clonotype was seen repeatedly, ten times or more. In DNA form, the CDR3 reads TGTGCCTGGAGTGTACAGGGGAACACTGAAGCTTTCTTT. It translates to CAWSVQGNTEAFF. V is TRBV30 and J is TRBJ1-1, with D perhaps matching TRBD1 (6 bases). Germline CDR1 GTSNPN, CDR2 SVGIG (reference sequence). The CDR3 covers 13 residues. V was shortened by 0 bases and J by 1 base, with 6 bases between the two germline ends.

This clonotype was counted ten times or more. J is TRBJ1-1 and V is TRBV5-1; 7 nucleotides agree with TRBD1. The germline V gene has CDR1 SGHRS and CDR2 YFSETQ. The CDR3 contains 15 residues. J was trimmed by 7 bases and V by 4 bases; bases with no gene match: 13. CDR3 nucleotides: TGCGCCAGCAGCATAGCCGCCGACAGGGTGGATGAAGCTTTCTTT. It yields the protein CASSIAADRVDEAFF.

The genes are TRBV13 and TRBJ2-1; the D gene is possibly TRBD2 (6 bases). The CDR3 sequence is 17 residues long. V was trimmed by 5 bases and J by 4 bases, leaving 21 bases between them. CDR1 is PRHDT, CDR2 FYEKMQ, per germline (reference sequence). Here the CDR3 DNA reads TGTGCCAGCAGCCCCACTCTCGAACGGGGGAATTACAATGAGCAGTTCTTC. Amino acid sequence: CASSPTLERGNYNEQFF.

In its sample, this clonotype was seen many times. The rearrangement uses TRBV12-3 or TRBV12-4 and TRBJ1-2, with D tentatively TRBD1 (5 bases). This CDR3 region has 18 residues. The V and J ends lost 6 bases and 0 bases respectively, with 23 bases between them. CDR3 nucleotides: TGTGCCAGCAGCCAGGGACTGGCGATACGACTTTCTAACTATGGCTACACCTTC. It yields the protein CASSQGLAIRLSNYGYTF.

The V call is TRBV19, the J call TRBJ2-7; TRBD1 aligns across 7 bases. V lost 3 bases, J lost 6 bases, and 14 bases stayed unmatched. From germline, CDR1 is LNHDA and CDR2 SQIVND (reference sequence). The CDR3 length is 16 residues. DNA for the CDR3: TGTGCCAGTAGTATCAGCAAGGTGGGGACAGCGCCCGAGCAGTACTTC. Its translation: CASSISKVGTAPEQYF.

This clonotype was detected ten times or more. The J gene is TRBJ1-2, the V gene TRBV7-2; 9 positions match TRBD1. V lost 5 bases and J lost 0; bases outside the gene matches: 7. CDR1 and CDR2 (germline): SGHTA, FQGNSA. This CDR3 is built from 16 residues. CDR3 loop: CASSKTGGKPNYGYTF. CDR3 coding DNA: TGTGCCAGCAGCAAAACAGGGGGCAAACCTAACTATGGCTACACCTTC.

This clonotype has just a few counts. The chain couples TRBV12-3 or TRBV12-4 to TRBJ2-4; the match to TRBD1 covers 12 bases. V lost 9 bases to trimming and J lost 7 bases; unmatched junction nucleotides: 7. The CDR3 is 14 amino acids. Here the CDR3 reads CASRDRGRDNIQYF. CDR3 sequence (DNA): TGTGCCAGTCGGGACAGGGGGCGCGATAACATTCAGTACTTC.

This clonotype turned up a few times. The chain couples TRBV10-1 to TRBJ2-3; weak D call: TRBD2 (5 bases). This CDR3 is built from 15 residues. Germline V gives CDR1 WNHNN, CDR2 SYGVQD (reference sequence). Trimming stripped 3 bases from V and 1 base from J, with 11 bases between. CDR3 sequence reads: CASSETYSGTDTQYF. CDR3 in DNA: TGCGCCAGCAGTGAAACCTATAGCGGCACAGATACGCAGTATTTT.

V gene TRBV3-1 combines with J gene TRBJ1-2; 8 nucleotides agree with TRBD1. The germline V gene encodes CDR1 LGHDT and CDR2 YNNKEL (reference sequence). This CDR3 contains 15 residues. With V trimmed by 6 bases and J by 1 base, 7 bases remained unmatched. The CDR3 DNA sequence: TGTGCCAGCAGTTTAGGACAGGGAGTTAACTATGGCTACACCTTC. Its protein is CASSLGQGVNYGYTF. The variable domain in full, with the rest retrieved from reference TRBV3-1 and TRBJ1-2, is DTAVSQTPKYLVTQMGNDKSIKCEQNLGHDTMYWYKQDSKKFLKIMFSYNNKELIINETVPNRFSPKSPDKAHLNLHINSLELGDSAVYFCASSLGQGVNYGYTFGSGTRLTVV.

The table lists this clonotype with many counts. The chain recombines TRBV5-1 with TRBJ1-1; D may be TRBD1 (5 bases). V dropped 4 bases and J dropped 4 bases, with 14 bases sitting between them. Germline CDR1 and CDR2: SGHRS and YFSETQ. The CDR3 has 14 amino acids. The CDR3 loop reads CASSHPQGGTEAFF. CDR3 nucleotides: TGCGCCAGCAGCCACCCCCAGGGTGGCACTGAAGCTTTCTTT.

This clonotype has a count of ten or more. The chain has TRBV10-3 and TRBJ2-7, with 12 bases matching TRBD1. CDR1 is ENHRY and CDR2 is SYGVKD in the germline V gene. The CDR3 contains 14 residues. V gave up 6 bases and J gave up 5 bases; unmatched junction bases: 5. The CDR3 nucleotides read TGTGCCATCAGAGGGGGACAGGGGGCCCACGAGCAGTACTTC. Amino acid sequence: CAIRGGQGAHEQYF.

The chain combines TRBV28 with TRBJ2-7, with D perhaps matching TRBD2 (5 bases). The V gene lost 2 bases and the J gene lost 1 base, with 9 bases spanning the gap. The germline V gene has CDR1 MDHEN and CDR2 SYDVKM. There are 14 residues in the CDR3. This CDR3 reads CASSLLAGSYEQYF. CDR3 DNA sequence: TGTGCCAGCAGTTTACTAGCTGGGTCCTACGAGCAGTACTTC.